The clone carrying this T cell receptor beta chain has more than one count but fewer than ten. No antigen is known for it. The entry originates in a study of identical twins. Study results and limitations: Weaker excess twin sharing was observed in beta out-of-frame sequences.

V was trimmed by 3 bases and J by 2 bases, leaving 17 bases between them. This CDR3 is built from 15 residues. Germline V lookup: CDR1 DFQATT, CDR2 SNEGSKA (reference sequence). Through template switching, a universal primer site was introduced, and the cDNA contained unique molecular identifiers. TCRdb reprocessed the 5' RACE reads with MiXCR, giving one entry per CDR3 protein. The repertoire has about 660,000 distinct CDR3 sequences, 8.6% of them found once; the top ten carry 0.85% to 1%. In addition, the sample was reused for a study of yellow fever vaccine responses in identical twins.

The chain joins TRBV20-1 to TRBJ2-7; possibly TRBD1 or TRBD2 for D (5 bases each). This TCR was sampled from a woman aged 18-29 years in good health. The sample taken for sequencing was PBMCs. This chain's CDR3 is CSASRIGTDPYEQYF. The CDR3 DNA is TGCAGTGCTAGTCGCATCGGGACGGATCCCTACGAGCAGTACTTC.